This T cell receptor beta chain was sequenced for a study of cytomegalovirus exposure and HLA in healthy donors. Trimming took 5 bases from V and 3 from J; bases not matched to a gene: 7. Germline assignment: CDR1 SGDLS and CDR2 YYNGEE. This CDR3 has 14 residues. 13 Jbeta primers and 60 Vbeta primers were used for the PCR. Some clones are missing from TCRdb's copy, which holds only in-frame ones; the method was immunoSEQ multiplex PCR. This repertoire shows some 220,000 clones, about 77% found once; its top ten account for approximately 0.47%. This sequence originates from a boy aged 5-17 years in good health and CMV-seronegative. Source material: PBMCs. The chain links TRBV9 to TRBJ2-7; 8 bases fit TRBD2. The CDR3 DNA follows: TGTGCCAGCAGTGAAGCGGGGGAGGGCTACGAGCAGTACTTC. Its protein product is CASSEAGEGYEQYF.